This TCR beta chain was profiled in a study of CD8 T cells in ankylosing spondylitis (TCRdb year 2017). At the level of the whole study: The study set out to find disease-linked TCR variants by profiling T cell receptor beta repertoires in ankylosing spondylitis patients and healthy donors. The whole study cohort included some 100 healthy donors and 25 ankylosing spondylitis patients. Peripheral blood samples were taken, and synovial fluid was additionally collected from ankylosing spondylitis patients.

At least ten counts were recorded for this clonotype. What antigen it recognizes has not been identified. Per-nucleotide qualities are absent, and no much larger clonotype sits a single base away. Sequencing relied on an Illumina HiSeq 2500. Quantitative 5'-RACE with molecular barcodes was the method used to prepare the TCR beta libraries. In the authors' own workflow: A new computational method based on a probabilistic model of VDJ rearrangement was used to identify disease-linked TCR variants. The raw public data were reprocessed by TCRdb itself: fastp quality trimming at Q25, MiXCR clonotype calling, in-frame beta chains only. Entries are consolidated by CDR3 protein sequence, retaining the most common genes and DNA. What appears here as the V and J calls and clone size reflects TCRdb's work, not the paper's. This sample holds around 150,000 distinct CDR3 sequences; 6% to 8.5% were observed only once. Under 15% of the sample rests with the top ten.

CDR1 SGHTA and CDR2 FQGNSA are derived from the germline V gene. Trimming costs V 0 bases and J 0 bases, and their ends lie 5 bases apart. There are 14 amino acids in the CDR3, from cysteine to phenylalanine inclusive. Here the CDR3 DNA is all that survives: 42 bases in frame from base 1. The full study reports these points: The disease-linked clones had a CD8+ phenotype and were found at relatively low frequencies in peripheral blood. The disease-linked clones were reported to be significantly enriched in matched synovial fluid samples from ankylosing spondylitis patients. Blood from ankylosing spondylitis patients appeared to be characterized by a TCR beta motif made up of about 8 highly homologous amino acid variants. Some motif variants had previously been reported in the synovial fluid and blood of reactive arthritis patients, which suggests shared mechanisms of disease initiation.

The origin of this receptor is a female donor with ankylosing spondylitis or in good health (not recorded which). The V and J segments used are TRBV7-2 and TRBJ1-2, with the identity of the D gene unclear. Sequencing was performed on blood, either unsorted or a sorted T cell fraction (not recorded which). The base sequence is TGTGCCAGCAGCTTAGCGAGGGCTAACTATGGCTACACCTTC. It codes for CASSLARANYGYTF.